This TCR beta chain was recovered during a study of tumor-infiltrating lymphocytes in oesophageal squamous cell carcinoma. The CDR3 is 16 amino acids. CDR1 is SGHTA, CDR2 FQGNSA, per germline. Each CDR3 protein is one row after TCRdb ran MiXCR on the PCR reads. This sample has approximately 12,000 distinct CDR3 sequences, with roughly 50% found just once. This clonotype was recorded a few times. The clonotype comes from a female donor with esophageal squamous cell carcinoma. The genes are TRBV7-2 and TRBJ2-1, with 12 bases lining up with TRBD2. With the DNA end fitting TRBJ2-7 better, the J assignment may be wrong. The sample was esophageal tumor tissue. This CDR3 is CASSSRLAGAYNEQYF. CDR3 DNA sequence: TGTGCCAGCAGCTCCAGACTAGCGGGGGCCTACAATGAGCAGTACTTC.